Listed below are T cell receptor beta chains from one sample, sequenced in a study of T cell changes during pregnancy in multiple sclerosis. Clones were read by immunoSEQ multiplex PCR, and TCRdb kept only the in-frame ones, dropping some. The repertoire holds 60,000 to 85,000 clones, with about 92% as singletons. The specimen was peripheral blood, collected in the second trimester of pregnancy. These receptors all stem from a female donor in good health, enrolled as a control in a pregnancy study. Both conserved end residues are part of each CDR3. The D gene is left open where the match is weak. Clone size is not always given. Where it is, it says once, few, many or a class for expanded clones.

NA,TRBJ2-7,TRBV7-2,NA,CASSLAVDTVYEQYF,TGTGCCAGCAGCTTAGCTGTGGACACCGTCTACGAGCAGTACTTC
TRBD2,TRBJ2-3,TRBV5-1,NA,CASSKTGTSVTDTQYF,TGCGCCAGCAGCAAAACCGGGACTAGCGTCACAGATACGCAGTATTTT
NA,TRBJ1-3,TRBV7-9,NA,CASSLESRQAGNTIYF,TGTGCCAGCAGCTTAGAAAGTCGGCAGGCTGGAAACACCATATATTTT
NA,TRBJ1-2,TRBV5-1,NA,CASSFGHEGPYGYTF,TGCGCCAGCAGCTTTGGGCACGAGGGCCCCTATGGCTACACCTTC
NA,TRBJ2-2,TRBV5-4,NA,CASSPAVRLGSTGELFF,TGTGCCAGCAGCCCGGCCGTGAGACTTGGGTCTACCGGGGAGCTGTTTTTT
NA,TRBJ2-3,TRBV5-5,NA,CASSLMQTTSTDTQYF,TGTGCCAGCAGCTTGATGCAGACTACTAGCACAGATACGCAGTATTTT
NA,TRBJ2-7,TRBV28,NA,CASSLLGTRGAYEQYF,TGTGCCAGCAGTTTATTAGGGACACGGGGGGCCTACGAGCAGTACTTC
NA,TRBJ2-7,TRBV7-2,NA,CASSSDSNEQYF,TGTGCCAGCAGTTCGGACAGTAACGAGCAGTACTTC
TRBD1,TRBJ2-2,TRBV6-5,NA,CASSRTGTGELFF,TGTGCCAGCAGTAGGACAGGGACCGGGGAGCTGTTTTTT
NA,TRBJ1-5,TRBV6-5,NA,CASSYSRASNQPQHF,TGTGCCAGCAGTTACTCCAGGGCTAGCAATCAGCCCCAGCATTTT
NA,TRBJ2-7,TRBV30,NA,CAWTAPGGSYEQYF,TGTGCCTGGACCGCCCCCGGGGGCTCCTACGAGCAGTACTTC
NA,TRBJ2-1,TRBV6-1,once,CASSWQYEQFF,TGTGCCAGCAGTTGGCAGTATGAGCAGTTCTTC
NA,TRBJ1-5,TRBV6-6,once,CASSNPGLRGNQPQHF,TGTGCCAGCAGTAATCCAGGGCTTCGGGGCAATCAGCCCCAGCATTTT
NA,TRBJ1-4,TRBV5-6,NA,CASSSLREANEKLFF,TGTGCCAGCAGCTCGCTCCGGGAGGCTAATGAAAAACTGTTTTTT
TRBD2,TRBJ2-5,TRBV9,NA,CASSLEGLAEETQYF,TGTGCCAGCAGCCTGGAGGGACTAGCAGAAGAGACCCAGTACTTC
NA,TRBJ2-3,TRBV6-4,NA,CASSDSSSAPKQYF,TGTGCCAGCAGTGACTCTTCTAGCGCGCCAAAGCAGTATTTT
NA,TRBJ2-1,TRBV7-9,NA,CASSTQTNYNEQFF,TGTGCCAGCAGCACCCAGACAAACTACAATGAGCAGTTCTTC
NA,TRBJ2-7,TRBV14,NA,CASSQVYYEQYF,TGTGCCAGCAGCCAAGTCTACTACGAGCAGTACTTC
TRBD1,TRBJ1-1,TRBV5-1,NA,CASRRRQGRDTEAFF,TGCGCCAGCAGAAGGAGACAGGGGAGGGACACTGAAGCTTTCTTT
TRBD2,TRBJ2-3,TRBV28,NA,CASTLLGGQDTDTQYF,TGTGCCAGCACCCTCCTGGGAGGGCAGGACACAGATACGCAGTATTTT
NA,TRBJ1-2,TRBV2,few,CASSEWSGYGYTF,TGTGCCAGCAGTGAGTGGAGTGGCTATGGCTACACCTTC
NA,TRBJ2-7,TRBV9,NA,CASSAWGDSTYEQYF,TGTGCCAGCAGCGCCTGGGGGGACTCAACCTACGAGCAGTACTTC
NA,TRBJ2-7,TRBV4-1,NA,CASSQRFGEDEQYF,TGCGCCAGCAGCCAAAGGTTCGGGGAGGACGAGCAGTACTTC
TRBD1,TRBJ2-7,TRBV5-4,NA,CASSTGTVRTYEQYF,TGTGCCAGCAGTACCGGGACAGTCCGTACCTACGAGCAGTACTTC